This T cell receptor beta chain was obtained from a study of blood T cells in healthy people across ages. Across the study: In model experiments, template switching was able to capture about one barcoded beta molecule for every two T cells that were present. Regarding the study as a whole: Per million T cells, the diversity of TCR beta decreased roughly linearly as age advanced. When set beside aged donors, long-lived donors presented more naive CD4+ cells and higher diversity.

A word on this clonotype: Its target is not known.

Individuals who donated were healthy Caucasians from Russia aged 6 to 90. Using a J-beta primer mix together with a sample-barcoded 5' primer, a second PCR was run for about 6 to 11 cycles. Each CDR3 protein is one row after TCRdb ran MiXCR on the 5' RACE reads. The data contain roughly 500,000 distinct CDR3 sequences, about 25% of them singletons. This CDR3 is built from 14 residues. CDR1 is MDHEN, CDR2 SYDVKM, per germline. Sequenced: blood. The sequence derives from a woman in her 70s in good health. The chain is built from TRBV28 and TRBJ2-5; 7 positions match TRBD1. TRBJ2-7 matches the DNA end more closely, so the J call is doubtful. CDR3 sequence: CASGEPGQSYEQYF. The CDR3 DNA follows: TGTGCCAGCGGTGAGCCGGGACAGAGCTACGAGCAGTACTTC.